This TCR beta chain was sequenced during a study of CD8 T cells in ankylosing spondylitis. Each TCR beta library was made by quantitative 5'-RACE that incorporated molecular barcodes. TCRdb analysed the 5' RACE reads with MiXCR anew, one entry per CDR3 protein. Of some 350,000 distinct CDR3 sequences in the sample, around 15% are singletons; the top ten hold less than 1.1%. Study results and limitations: Enrichment of disease-linked clones was reportedly significant in matched ankylosing spondylitis synovial fluid. Disease-linked clones had a CD8+ phenotype and relatively low frequency in peripheral blood.

This clonotype was observed many times. Its antigen is currently unknown. The V gene's germline CDR1 is SEHNR and CDR2 FQNEAQ (reference sequence). V lost 1 base and J 6 bases, leaving 3 bases between the germline ends. The length of the CDR3 is 11 residues. The origin of this receptor is a male donor with ankylosing spondylitis or in good health (not recorded which). Material for sequencing was blood, either unsorted or a sorted T cell fraction (not recorded which). The rearrangement joins TRBV7-9 to TRBJ2-5; D remains unclear. CDR3 coding DNA: TGTGCCAGCAGCTTAGATCAGACCCAGTACTTC. This gives the protein CASSLDQTQYF.